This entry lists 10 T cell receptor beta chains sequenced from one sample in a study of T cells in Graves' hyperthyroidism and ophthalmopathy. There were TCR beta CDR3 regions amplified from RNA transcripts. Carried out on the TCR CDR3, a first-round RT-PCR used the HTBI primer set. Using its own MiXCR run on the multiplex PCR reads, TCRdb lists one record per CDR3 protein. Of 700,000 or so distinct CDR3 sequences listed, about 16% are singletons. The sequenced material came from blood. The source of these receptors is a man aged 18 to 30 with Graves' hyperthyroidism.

The CDR3 is CASSLFPRGYEQYF. The CDR3 coding sequence is TGTGCCAGCAGTTTATTTCCTAGGGGGTACGAGCAGTACTTC. The V gene is TRBV27, the J gene TRBJ2-7; weak D call: TRBD1 (6 bases). The V gene lost 1 base and the J gene lost 4 bases, with 11 bases spanning the gap. This CDR3 comprises 14 residues. The germline V gene has CDR1 MNHEY and CDR2 SMNVEV (reference sequence).

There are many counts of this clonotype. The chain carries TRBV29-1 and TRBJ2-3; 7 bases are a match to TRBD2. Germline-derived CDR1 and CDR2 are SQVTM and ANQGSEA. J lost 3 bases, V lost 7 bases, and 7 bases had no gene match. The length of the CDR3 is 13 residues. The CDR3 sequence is CSARDYRTDTQYF. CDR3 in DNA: TGCAGCGCACGGGACTACAGGACAGATACGCAGTATTTT.

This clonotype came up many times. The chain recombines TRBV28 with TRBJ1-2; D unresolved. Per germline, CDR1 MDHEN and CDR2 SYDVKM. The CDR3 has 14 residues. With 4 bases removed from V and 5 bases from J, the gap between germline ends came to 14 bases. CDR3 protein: CASSSRTATYGYTF. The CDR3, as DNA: TGTGCCAGCAGTTCGAGGACGGCGACTTATGGCTACACCTTC.

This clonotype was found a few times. CDR3 residues: CASSLDRGSRAYNEQFF. The CDR3 DNA reads as TGTGCCAGCAGCTTGGACAGGGGGAGTCGGGCTTACAATGAGCAGTTCTTC. The gene calls are TRBV5-6 and TRBJ2-1; 8 bases line up with TRBD1. After removal of 0 bases from V and 4 bases from J, the junction contained 9 bases not matched to a gene. Germline V CDR1 and CDR2: SGHDT, YYEEEE. This CDR3 is 17 amino acids long. The full variable domain, completed using reference TRBV5-6 and TRBJ2-1, is DAGVTQSPTHLIKTRGQQVTLRCSPKSGHDTVSWYQQALGQGPQFIFQYYEEEERQRGNFPDRFSGHQFPNYSSELNVNALLLGDSALYLCASSLDRGSRAYNEQFFGPGTRLTVL.

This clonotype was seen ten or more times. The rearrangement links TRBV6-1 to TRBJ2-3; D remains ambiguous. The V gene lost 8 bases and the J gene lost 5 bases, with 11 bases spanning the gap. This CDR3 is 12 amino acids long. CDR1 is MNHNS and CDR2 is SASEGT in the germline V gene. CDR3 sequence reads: CASSGYQDTQYF. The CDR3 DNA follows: TGTGCCAGCTCTGGTTACCAAGATACGCAGTATTTT.

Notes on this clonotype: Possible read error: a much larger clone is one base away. The CDR3 region is CASSAWDRSNAEAFF. The CDR3 nucleotides read TGTGCCAGCAGCGCCTGGGACAGGTCTAACGCTGAAGCTTTCTTT. The chain combines TRBV9 with TRBJ1-1, with 8 bases lining up with TRBD1. This CDR3 is built from 15 residues. V lost 3 bases and J lost 6; bases outside the gene matches: 10. Germline assignment: CDR1 SGDLS and CDR2 YYNGEE.

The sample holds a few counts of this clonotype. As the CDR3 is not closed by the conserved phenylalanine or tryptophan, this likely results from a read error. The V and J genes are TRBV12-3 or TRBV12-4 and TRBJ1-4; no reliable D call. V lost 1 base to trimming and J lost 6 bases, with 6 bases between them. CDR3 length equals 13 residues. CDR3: CASSLGPDEKLFL. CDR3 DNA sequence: TGTGCCAGCAGTTTAGGGCCCGATGAAAAACTGTTTCTT.

In nucleotides, the CDR3 is TGCGCCAGCCACTTGGGGAGGTATCAAGAGACCCAGTACTTC. It yields the protein CASHLGRYQETQYF. V usage is TRBV5-1 and J usage is TRBJ2-5; perhaps TRBD2 as D (6 bases). The CDR3 spans 14 residues. The germline gives CDR1 SGHRS, CDR2 YFSETQ. Trimming pared 7 bases from V and 2 bases from J, leaving 15 bases between.

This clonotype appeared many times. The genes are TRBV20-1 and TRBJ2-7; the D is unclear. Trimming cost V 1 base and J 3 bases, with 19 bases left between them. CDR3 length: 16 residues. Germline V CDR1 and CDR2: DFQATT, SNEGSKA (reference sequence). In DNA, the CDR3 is TGCAGTGCTAGAGGAGGCAAATACGGACCGAGCTACGAGCAGTACTTC. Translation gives CSARGGKYGPSYEQYF.

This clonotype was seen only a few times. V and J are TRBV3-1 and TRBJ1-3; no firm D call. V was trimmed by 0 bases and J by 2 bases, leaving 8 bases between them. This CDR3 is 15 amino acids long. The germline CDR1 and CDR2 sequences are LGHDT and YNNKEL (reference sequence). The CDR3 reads CASSQDRGAGNTIYF. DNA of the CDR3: TGTGCCAGCAGCCAAGATCGGGGTGCTGGAAACACCATATATTTT.